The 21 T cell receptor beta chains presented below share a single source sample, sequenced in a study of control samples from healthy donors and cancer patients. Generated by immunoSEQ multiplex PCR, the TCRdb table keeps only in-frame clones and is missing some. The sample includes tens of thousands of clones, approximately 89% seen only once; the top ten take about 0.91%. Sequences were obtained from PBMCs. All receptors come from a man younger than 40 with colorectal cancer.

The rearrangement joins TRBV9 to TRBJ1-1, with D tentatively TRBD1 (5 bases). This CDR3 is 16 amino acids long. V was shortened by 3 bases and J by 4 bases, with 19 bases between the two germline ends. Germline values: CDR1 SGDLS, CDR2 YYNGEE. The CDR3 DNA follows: TGTGCCAGCAGCGAGGACCCAAGAAAGGGGTCCACTGAAGCTTTCTTT. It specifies CASSEDPRKGSTEAFF. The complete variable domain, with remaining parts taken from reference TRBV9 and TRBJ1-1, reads DSGVTQTPKHLITATGQRVTLRCSPRSGDLSVYWYQQSLDQGLQFLIQYYNGEERAKGNILERFSAQQFPDLHSELNLSSLELGDSALYFCASSEDPRKGSTEAFFGQGTRLTVV.

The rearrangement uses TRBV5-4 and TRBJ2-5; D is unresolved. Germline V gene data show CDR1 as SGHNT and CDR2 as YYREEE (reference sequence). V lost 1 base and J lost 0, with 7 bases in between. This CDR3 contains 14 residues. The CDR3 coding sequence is TGTGCCAGCAGCTTGATTTCGTACCAAGAGACCCAGTACTTC. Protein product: CASSLISYQETQYF.

CDR3 amino acids: CATHHPPPTEAFF. The CDR3 nucleotides are TGTGCCACACACCACCCCCCCCCGACTGAAGCTTTCTTT. The chain uses TRBV19 and TRBJ1-1, with D unresolved. Trimming removed 10 bases from V and 5 bases from J, with 17 bases in between. Germline lookup yields CDR1 LNHDA and CDR2 SQIVND (reference sequence). The CDR3 consists of 13 residues.

The CDR3 protein is CASIIPEQYSEETQYF. CDR3 in DNA: TGTGCCAGCATCATACCGGAACAGTATTCGGAGGAGACCCAGTACTTC. This sequence joins TRBV5-8 and TRBJ2-5; D is undetermined. Germline V gene lookup returns CDR1 SGHTS and CDR2 YDEGEE. The CDR3 contains 16 residues. Trimming shortened V by 6 bases and J by 5 bases, and 23 bases separated the two germline ends.

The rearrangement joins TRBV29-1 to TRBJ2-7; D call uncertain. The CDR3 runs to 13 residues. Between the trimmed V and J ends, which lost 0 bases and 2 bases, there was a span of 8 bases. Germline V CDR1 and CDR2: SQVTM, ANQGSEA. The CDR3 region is CSVEDAVTYEQYF. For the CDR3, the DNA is TGCAGCGTTGAAGATGCAGTTACCTACGAGCAGTACTTC.

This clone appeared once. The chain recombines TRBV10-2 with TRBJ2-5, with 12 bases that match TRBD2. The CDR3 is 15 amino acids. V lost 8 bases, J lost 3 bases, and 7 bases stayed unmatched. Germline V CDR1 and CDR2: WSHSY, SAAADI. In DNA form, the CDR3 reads TGCGCCAGCGTTGACCGGACTAGCGGGGAAGAGACCCAGTACTTC. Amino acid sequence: CASVDRTSGEETQYF.

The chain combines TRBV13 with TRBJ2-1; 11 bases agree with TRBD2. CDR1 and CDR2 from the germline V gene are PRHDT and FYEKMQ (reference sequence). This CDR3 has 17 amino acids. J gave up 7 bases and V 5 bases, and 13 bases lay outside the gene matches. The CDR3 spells CASSGDSELAGVNEQFF. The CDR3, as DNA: TGTGCCAGCAGCGGCGACAGTGAACTAGCGGGGGTTAATGAGCAGTTCTTC.

The chain's CDR3 is CASSPTGDGRAYGYTF. CDR3 DNA sequence: TGTGCCAGCAGCCCGACCGGGGACGGTAGAGCATATGGCTACACCTTC. The chain employs TRBV7-9 and TRBJ1-2; D is possibly TRBD1 (5 bases). Germline CDR1 SEHNR, CDR2 FQNEAQ (reference sequence). The CDR3 sequence is 16 residues long. Trimming stripped 5 bases from V and 5 bases from J, with 21 bases between.

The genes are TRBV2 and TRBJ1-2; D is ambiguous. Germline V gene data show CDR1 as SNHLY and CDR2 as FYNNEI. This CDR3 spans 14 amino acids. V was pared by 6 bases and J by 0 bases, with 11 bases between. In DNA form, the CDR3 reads TGTGCCAGCAGCGGACGGAAAACTAACTATGGCTACACCTTC. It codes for CASSGRKTNYGYTF.

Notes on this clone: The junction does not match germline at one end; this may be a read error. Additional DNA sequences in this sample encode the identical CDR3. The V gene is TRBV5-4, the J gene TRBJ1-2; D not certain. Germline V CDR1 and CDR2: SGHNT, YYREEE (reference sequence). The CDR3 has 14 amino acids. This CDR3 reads CASSLDTANYGYTF. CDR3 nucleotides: TGTGCCAGTAGCTTGGATACAGCGAACTATGGCTACACCTTC.

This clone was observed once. The CDR3 spells CASSILESQGRISTNEKLFF. CDR3 nucleotide sequence: TGTGCCAGTAGTATATTAGAAAGCCAGGGACGGATATCGACTAATGAAAAACTGTTTTTT. The V gene is TRBV19, the J gene TRBJ1-4, with D perhaps matching TRBD1 (5 bases). Trimming shortened V by 2 bases and J by 2 bases, and 24 bases separated the two germline ends. Germline assignment: CDR1 LNHDA and CDR2 SQIVND (reference sequence). The CDR3 has 20 residues.

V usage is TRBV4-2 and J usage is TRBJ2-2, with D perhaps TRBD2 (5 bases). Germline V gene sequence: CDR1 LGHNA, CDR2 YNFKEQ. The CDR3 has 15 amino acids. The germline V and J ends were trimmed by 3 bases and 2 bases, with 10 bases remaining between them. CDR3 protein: CASSHPGLNTGELFF. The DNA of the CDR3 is TGTGCCAGCAGCCACCCGGGATTAAACACCGGGGAGCTGTTTTTT.

CDR3 sequence reads: CASSVGGSSYNSPLHF. CDR3 DNA sequence: TGTGCCAGCAGCGTAGGGGGGAGCTCCTATAATTCACCCCTCCACTTT. The chain employs TRBV9 and TRBJ1-6; D may be TRBD1 (5 bases). Between the trimmed V and J ends, which lost 0 bases and 0 bases, there was a span of 7 bases. Germline V gives CDR1 SGDLS, CDR2 YYNGEE. The CDR3 consists of 16 residues.

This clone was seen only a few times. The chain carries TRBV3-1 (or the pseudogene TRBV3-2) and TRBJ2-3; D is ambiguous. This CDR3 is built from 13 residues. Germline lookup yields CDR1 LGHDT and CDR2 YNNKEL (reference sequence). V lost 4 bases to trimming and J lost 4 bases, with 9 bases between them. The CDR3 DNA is TGTGCCAGCAGCCGTCATGGGCCAGATACGCAGTATTTT. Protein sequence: CASSRHGPDTQYF.

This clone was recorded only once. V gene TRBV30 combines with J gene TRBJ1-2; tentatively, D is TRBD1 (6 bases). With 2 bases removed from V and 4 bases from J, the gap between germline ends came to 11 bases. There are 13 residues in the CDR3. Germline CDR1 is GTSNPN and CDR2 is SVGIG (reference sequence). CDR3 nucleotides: TGTGCCTGGAGTAGAGACAGGCCCTATGGCTACACCTTC. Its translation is CAWSRDRPYGYTF.

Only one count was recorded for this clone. CDR3 residues: CASSPWTRNTDTQYF. The DNA of the CDR3 is TGTGCCAGCAGCCCATGGACTAGGAACACAGATACGCAGTATTTT. The V call is TRBV7-6, the J call TRBJ2-3; 7 bases map to TRBD2. The CDR3 is 15 amino acids. CDR1 SGHVS and CDR2 FNYEAQ come from the germline V gene. The junction had 7 bases not matched to a gene; V was cut back by 5 bases and J by 2 bases. Based on the CDR3 plus reference TRBV7-6 and TRBJ2-3, the full variable domain is GAGVSQSPRYKVTKRGQDVALRCDPISGHVSLYWYRQALGQGPEFLTYFNYEAQQDKSGLPNDRFSAERPEGSISTLTIQRTEQRDSAMYRCASSPWTRNTDTQYFGPGTRLTVL.

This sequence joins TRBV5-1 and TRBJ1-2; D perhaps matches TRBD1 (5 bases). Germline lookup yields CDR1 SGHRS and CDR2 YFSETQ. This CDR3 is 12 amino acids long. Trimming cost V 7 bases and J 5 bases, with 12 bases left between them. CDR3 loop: CASGGLLYGYTF. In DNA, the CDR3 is TGCGCCAGCGGGGGACTTCTATATGGCTACACCTTC.

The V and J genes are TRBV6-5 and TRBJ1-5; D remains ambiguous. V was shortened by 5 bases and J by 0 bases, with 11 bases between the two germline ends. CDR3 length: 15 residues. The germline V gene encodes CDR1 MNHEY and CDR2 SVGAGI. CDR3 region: CASSPDSYSNQPQHF. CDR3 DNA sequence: TGTGCCAGCAGTCCGGACTCATATAGCAATCAGCCCCAGCATTTT.

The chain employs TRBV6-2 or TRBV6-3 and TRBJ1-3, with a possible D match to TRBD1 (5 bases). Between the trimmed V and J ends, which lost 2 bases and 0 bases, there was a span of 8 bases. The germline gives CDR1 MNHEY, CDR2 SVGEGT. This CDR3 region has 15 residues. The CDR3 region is CASSYGTRSGNTIYF. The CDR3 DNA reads TGTGCCAGCAGTTACGGGACCCGCTCTGGAAACACCATATATTTT.

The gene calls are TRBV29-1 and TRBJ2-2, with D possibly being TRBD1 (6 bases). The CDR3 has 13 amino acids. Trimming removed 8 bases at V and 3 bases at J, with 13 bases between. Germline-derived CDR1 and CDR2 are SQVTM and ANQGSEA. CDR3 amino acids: CSFRDTDTGELFF. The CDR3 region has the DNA TGCAGCTTCCGGGACACAGACACCGGGGAGCTGTTTTTT.

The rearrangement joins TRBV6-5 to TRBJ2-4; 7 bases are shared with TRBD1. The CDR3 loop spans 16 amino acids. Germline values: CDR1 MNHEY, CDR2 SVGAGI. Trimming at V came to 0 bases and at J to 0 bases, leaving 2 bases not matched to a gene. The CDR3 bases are TGTGCCAGCAGTTACTCGAGGGGGCTAGCCAAAAACATTCAGTACTTC. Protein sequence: CASSYSRGLAKNIQYF.